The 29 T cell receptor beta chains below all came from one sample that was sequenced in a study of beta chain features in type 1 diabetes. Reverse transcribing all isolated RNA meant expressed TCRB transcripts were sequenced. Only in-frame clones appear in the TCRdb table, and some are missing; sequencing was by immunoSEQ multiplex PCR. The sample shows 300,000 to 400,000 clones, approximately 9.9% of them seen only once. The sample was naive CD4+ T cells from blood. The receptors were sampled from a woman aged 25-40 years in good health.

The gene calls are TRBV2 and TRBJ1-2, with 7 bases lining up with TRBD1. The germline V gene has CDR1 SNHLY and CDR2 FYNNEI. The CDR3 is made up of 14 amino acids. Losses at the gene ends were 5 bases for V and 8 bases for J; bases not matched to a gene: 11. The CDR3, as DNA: TGTGCCAGCAGTTTTGGACAGGACTTCTCCGGCTACACCTTC. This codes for CASSFGQDFSGYTF.

CDR3 in DNA: TGTGCCAGCAGTCAGTCGACTAGCGGGAGGAAGCAGTTCTTC. It yields the protein CASSQSTSGRKQFF. V usage is TRBV14 and J usage is TRBJ2-1, with 13 bases aligning to TRBD2. The germline CDR1 and CDR2 sequences are SGHDN and FVKESK. J was trimmed by 11 bases and V by 6 bases; bases with no gene match: 7. The CDR3 contains 14 residues.

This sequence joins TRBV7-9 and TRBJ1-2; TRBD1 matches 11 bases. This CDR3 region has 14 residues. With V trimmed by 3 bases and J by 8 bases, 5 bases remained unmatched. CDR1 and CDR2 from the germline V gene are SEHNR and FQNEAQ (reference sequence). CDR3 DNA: TGTGCCAGCAGCTTGGAGGACAGGGGGCCGGGCTACACCTTC. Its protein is CASSLEDRGPGYTF.

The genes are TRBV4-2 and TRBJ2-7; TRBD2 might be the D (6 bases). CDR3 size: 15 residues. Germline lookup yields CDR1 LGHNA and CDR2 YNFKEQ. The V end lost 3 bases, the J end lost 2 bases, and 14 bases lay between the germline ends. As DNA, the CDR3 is TGTGCCAGCAGCCAGAGGGCGGGGTCAGCCTACGAGCAGTACTTC. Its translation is CASSQRAGSAYEQYF.

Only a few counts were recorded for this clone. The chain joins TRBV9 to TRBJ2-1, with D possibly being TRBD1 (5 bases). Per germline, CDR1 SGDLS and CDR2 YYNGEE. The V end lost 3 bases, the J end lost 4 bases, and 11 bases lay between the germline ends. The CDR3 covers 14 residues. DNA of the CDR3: TGTGCCAGCAGCGCCCTAGGGGCTTACAATGAGCAGTTCTTC. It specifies CASSALGAYNEQFF.

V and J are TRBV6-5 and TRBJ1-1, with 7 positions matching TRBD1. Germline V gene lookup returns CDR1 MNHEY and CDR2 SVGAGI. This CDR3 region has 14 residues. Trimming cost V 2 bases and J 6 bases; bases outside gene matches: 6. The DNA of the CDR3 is TGTGCCAGCAGTTACAAGGGGGCGGTGGCTGAAGCTTTCTTT. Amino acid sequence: CASSYKGAVAEAFF.

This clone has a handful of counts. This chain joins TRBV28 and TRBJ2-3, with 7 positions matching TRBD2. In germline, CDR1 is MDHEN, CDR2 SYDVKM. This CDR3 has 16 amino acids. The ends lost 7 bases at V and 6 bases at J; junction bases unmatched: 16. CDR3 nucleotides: TGTGCCAGCACCCCACCCGCGAGGCTAGCGGTCGATACGCAGTATTTT. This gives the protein CASTPPARLAVDTQYF.

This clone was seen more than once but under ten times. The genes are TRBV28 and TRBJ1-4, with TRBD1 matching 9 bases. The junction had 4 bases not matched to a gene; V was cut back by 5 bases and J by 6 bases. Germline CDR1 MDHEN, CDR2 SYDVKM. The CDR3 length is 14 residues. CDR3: CASSPGTGHEKLFF. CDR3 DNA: TGTGCCAGCAGTCCCGGGACAGGGCATGAAAAACTGTTTTTT.

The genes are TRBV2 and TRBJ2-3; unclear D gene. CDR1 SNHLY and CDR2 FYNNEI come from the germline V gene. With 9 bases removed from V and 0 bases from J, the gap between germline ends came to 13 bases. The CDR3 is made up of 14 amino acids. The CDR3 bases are TGTGCCAGTAGAGCCCAGACTAGCACAGATACGCAGTATTTT. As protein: CASRAQTSTDTQYF.

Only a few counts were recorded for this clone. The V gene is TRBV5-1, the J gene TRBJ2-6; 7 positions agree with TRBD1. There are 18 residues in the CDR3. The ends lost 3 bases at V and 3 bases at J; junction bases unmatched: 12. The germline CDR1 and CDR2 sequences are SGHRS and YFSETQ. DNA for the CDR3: TGCGCCAGCAGCTCGCAAACACCGACAGGGTTTGGGGCCAACGTCCTGACTTTC. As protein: CASSSQTPTGFGANVLTF.

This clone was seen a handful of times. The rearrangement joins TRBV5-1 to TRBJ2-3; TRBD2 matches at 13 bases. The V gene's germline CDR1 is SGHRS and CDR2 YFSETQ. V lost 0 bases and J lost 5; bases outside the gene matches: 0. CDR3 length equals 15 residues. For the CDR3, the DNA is TGCGCCAGCAGCTTGGGACTAGCGGGAGGAGATACGCAGTATTTT. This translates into CASSLGLAGGDTQYF.

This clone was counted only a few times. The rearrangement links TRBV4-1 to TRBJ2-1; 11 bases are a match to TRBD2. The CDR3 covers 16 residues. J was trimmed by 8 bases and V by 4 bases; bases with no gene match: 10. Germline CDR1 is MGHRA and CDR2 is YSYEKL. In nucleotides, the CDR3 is TGCGCCAGCAGCCGATTACTAGCGGGAGTTGTCGATGAGCAGTTCTTC. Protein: CASSRLLAGVVDEQFF.

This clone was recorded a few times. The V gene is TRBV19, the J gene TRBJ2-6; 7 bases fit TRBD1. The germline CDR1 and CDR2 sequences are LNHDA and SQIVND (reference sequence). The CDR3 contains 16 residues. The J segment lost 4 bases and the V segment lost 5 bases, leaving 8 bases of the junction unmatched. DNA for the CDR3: TGTGCCAGTAGTGCTCGACAGGGTACCGGGGCCAACGTCCTGACTTTC. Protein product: CASSARQGTGANVLTF.

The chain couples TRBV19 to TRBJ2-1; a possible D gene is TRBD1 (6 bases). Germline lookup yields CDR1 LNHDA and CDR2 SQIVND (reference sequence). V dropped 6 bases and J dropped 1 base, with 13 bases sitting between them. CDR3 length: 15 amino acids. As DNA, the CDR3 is TGTGCCAGTAGGGGGGCACTGCAATCCTACAATGAGCAGTTCTTC. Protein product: CASRGALQSYNEQFF.

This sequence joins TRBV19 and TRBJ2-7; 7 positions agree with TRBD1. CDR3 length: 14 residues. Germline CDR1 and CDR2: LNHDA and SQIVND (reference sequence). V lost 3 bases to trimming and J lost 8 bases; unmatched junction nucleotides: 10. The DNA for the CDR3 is TGTGCCAGTAGTATTGGGACAGCACCTACGCAGCAGTACTTC. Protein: CASSIGTAPTQQYF. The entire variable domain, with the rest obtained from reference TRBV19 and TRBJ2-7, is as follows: DGGITQSPKYLFRKEGQNVTLSCEQNLNHDAMYWYRQDPGQGLRLIYYSQIVNDFQKGDIAEGYSVSREKKESFPLTVTSAQKNPTAFYLCASSIGTAPTQQYFGPGTRLTVT.

The DNA of the CDR3 is TGTGCCAGCAGCTTATCCCCGACAGGGTTGAACACTGAAGCTTTCTTT. This encodes CASSLSPTGLNTEAFF. The rearrangement joins TRBV7-6 to TRBJ1-1; TRBD1 aligns across 7 bases. Germline assignment: CDR1 SGHVS and CDR2 FNYEAQ. The junction had 6 bases not matched to a gene; V was cut back by 2 bases and J by 0 bases. The CDR3 spans 16 residues.

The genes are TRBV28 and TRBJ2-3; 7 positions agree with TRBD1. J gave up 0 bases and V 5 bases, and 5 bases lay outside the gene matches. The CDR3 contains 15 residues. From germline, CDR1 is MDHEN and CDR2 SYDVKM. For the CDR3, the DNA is TGTGCCAGCAGTAAATCAGGGGGAAGCACAGATACGCAGTATTTT. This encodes CASSKSGGSTDTQYF. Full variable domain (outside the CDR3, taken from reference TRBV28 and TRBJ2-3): DVKVTQSSRYLVKRTGEKVFLECVQDMDHENMFWYRQDPGLGLRLIYFSYDVKMKEKGDIPEGYSVSREKKERFSLILESASTNQTSMYLCASSKSGGSTDTQYFGPGTRLTVL.

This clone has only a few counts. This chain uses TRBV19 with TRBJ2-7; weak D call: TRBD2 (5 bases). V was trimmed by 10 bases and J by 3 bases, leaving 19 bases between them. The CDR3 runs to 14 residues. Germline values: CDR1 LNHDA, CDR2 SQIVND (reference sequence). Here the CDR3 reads CATTDGGPSYEQYF. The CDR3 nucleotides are TGTGCCACTACGGATGGAGGACCAAGCTACGAGCAGTACTTC.

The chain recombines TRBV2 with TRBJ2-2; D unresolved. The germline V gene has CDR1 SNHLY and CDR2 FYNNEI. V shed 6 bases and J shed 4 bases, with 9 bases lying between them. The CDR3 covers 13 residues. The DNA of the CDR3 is TGTGCCAGCAGGGCAACAAGCACCGGGGAGCTGTTTTTT. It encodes CASRATSTGELFF.

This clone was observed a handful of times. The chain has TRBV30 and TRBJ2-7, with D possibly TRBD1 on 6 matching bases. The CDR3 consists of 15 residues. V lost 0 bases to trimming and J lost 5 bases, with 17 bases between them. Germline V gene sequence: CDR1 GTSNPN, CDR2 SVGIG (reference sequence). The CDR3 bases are TGTGCCTGGAGTGTAATTACAGGGCGATCCCACGAGCAGTACTTC. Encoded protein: CAWSVITGRSHEQYF.

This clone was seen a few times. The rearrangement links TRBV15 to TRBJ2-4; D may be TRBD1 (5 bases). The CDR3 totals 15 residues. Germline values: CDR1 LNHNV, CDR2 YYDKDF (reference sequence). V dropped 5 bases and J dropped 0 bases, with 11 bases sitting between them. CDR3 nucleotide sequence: TGTGCCACCAGCGGGGCAGTCGTAGCCAAAAACATTCAGTACTTC. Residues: CATSGAVVAKNIQYF.

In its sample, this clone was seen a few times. CDR3 amino acids: CAWSRGAEETQYF. For the CDR3, the DNA is TGTGCCTGGAGCCGGGGGGCCGAGGAGACCCAGTACTTC. The rearrangement uses TRBV30 and TRBJ2-5; TRBD2 is a possible D gene (7 bases). The CDR3 is made up of 13 amino acids. The germline CDR1 and CDR2 sequences are GTSNPN and SVGIG (reference sequence). V lost 3 bases to trimming and J lost 5 bases, with 13 bases between them.

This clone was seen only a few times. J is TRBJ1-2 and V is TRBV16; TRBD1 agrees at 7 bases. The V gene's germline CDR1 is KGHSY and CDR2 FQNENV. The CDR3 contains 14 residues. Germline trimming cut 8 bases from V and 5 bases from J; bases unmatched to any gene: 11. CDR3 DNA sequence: TGTGCCAGCCATGCACCGGGACAGATGTATGGCTACACCTTC. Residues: CASHAPGQMYGYTF.

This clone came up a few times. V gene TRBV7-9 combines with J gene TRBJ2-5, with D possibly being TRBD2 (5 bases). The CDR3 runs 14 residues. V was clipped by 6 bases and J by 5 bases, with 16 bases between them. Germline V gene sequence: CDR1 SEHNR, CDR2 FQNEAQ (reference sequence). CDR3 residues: CASSLSSPGETQYF. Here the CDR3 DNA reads TGTGCCAGCAGTCTAAGCTCACCGGGGGAGACCCAGTACTTC.

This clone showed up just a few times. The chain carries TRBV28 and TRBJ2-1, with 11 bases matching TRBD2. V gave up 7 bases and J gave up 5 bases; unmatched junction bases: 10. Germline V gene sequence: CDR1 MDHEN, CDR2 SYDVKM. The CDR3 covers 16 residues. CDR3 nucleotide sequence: TGTGCCAGCACCGCGGGAGGGACTAGCGGAAACAATGAGCAGTTCTTC. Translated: CASTAGGTSGNNEQFF.

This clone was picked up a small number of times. CDR3 region: CASSTQFRQPQHF. In DNA form, the CDR3 reads TGTGCCAGTAGTACCCAGTTTCGTCAGCCCCAGCATTTT. The genes are TRBV19 and TRBJ1-5; no definite D call. The V end lost 4 bases, the J end lost 6 bases, and 10 bases lay between the germline ends. Germline lookup yields CDR1 LNHDA and CDR2 SQIVND (reference sequence). The CDR3 is made up of 13 amino acids.

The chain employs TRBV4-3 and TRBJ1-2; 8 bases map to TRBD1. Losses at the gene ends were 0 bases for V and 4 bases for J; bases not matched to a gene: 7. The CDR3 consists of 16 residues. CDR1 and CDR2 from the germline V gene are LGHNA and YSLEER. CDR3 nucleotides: TGCGCCAGCAGCCAAGATTTGGCAGGGGGCGTCTATGGCTACACCTTC. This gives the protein CASSQDLAGGVYGYTF.

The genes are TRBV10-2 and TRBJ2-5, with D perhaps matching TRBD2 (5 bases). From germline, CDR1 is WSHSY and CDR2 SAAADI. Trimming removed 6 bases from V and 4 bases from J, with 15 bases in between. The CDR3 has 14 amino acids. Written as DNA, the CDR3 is TGCGCCAGCAGGACACTAGGCCCAAGAGAGACCCAGTACTTC. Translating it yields CASRTLGPRETQYF.

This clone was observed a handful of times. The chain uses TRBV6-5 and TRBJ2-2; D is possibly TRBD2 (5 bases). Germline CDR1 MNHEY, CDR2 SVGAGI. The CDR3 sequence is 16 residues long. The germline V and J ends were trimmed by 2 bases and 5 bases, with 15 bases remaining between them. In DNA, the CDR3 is TGTGCCAGCAGTTACGAGGGCGGTCCCGGTACCGGGGAGCTGTTTTTT. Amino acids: CASSYEGGPGTGELFF.